The following is a T cell receptor beta chain sequence with its context. Antigen specificity is unknown. This specimen comes from a study of a mutant IDH1 vaccine in newly diagnosed glioma. Study-level information: With temozolomide cycles, or 4-6 weeks after radiotherapy alone, vaccination was started. Broader study findings: Vaccine-induced responses were seen in approximately 93% of patients, spanning several MHC alleles.

Time point given: week 11, during vaccination. Vaccinated patients received 300 ug of mutant IDH1 20-mer peptide per dose, with topical imiquimod. This CDR3 contains 13 residues. Trimming left V 2 bases short and J 1 base short, with 4 bases between. Germline V gene data show CDR1 as ENHRY and CDR2 as SYGVKD. The protocol was immunoSEQ multiplex PCR, while the TCRdb copy is restricted to in-frame clones and leaves out a portion. The profile shows 40,000 or so clones, 84% of them singletons. The specimen comprised PBMCs, sampled from a glioma patient whose treatment included an IDH1 peptide vaccine. The rearrangement joins TRBV10-3 to TRBJ2-3, with D hard to call. This receptor was identified in a man aged 35 to 55 with glioma. The CDR3: CAISEGGTDTQYF. The CDR3 nucleotides are TGTGCCATCAGTGAGGGGGGCACAGATACGCAGTATTTT.